Each of the 22 T cell receptor beta chains below was sequenced from the same sample in a study of graft-versus-host responses after intestinal transplantation. Some clones are missing from TCRdb's copy, which holds only in-frame ones; the method was immunoSEQ multiplex PCR. The repertoire holds 16,000 or so clones, with 95% as singletons. The source was PBMCs, collected 23 days after intestinal transplant. The source is a human patient who received an intestinal transplant, so some T cells may come from the graft donor.

V gene TRBV29-1 combines with J gene TRBJ2-3; D perhaps matches TRBD1 (6 bases). Germline assignment: CDR1 SQVTM and CDR2 ANQGSEA. Trimming left V 6 bases short and J 5 bases short, with 18 bases between. The CDR3 covers 14 residues. The CDR3 nucleotides are TGCAGCGTCCTTGCGACAGGCGATCAAGATACGCAGTATTTT. Amino acids: CSVLATGDQDTQYF.

The V gene is TRBV4-1, the J gene TRBJ2-1; 8 bases are a match to TRBD2. The V segment lost 4 bases and the J segment 2 bases; nucleotides outside the gene matches: 10. The CDR3 contains 17 residues. Germline CDR1 is MGHRA and CDR2 is YSYEKL. In DNA form, the CDR3 reads TGCGCCAGCAGCCCGTCAGGCGCGGGAGGTACCTACAATGAGCAGTTCTTC. This encodes CASSPSGAGGTYNEQFF.

CDR3 DNA sequence: TGTGCCAGCAGTTACAATACAGGGGAGGGGGAGACCCAGTACTTC. Its protein product is CASSYNTGEGETQYF. V and J are TRBV6-5 and TRBJ2-5; D assignment may be TRBD1 or TRBD2 (7 bases each). Germline CDR1 reads MNHEY; CDR2 reads SVGAGI. V lost 2 bases, J lost 5 bases, and 15 bases lay in between. This CDR3 region has 15 residues.

This chain connects TRBV19 to TRBJ1-3; no firm D call. CDR1 is LNHDA, CDR2 SQIVND, per germline (reference sequence). Deletions cut 6 bases from V and 0 bases from J, with 15 bases between. This CDR3 is 16 amino acids long. DNA for the CDR3: TGTGCCAGTAGACCGACCTCGACGGACTCTGGAAACACCATATATTTT. This encodes CASRPTSTDSGNTIYF. The full variable domain, with the rest looked up from reference TRBV19 and TRBJ1-3, is DGGITQSPKYLFRKEGQNVTLSCEQNLNHDAMYWYRQDPGQGLRLIYYSQIVNDFQKGDIAEGYSVSREKKESFPLTVTSAQKNPTAFYLCASRPTSTDSGNTIYFGEGSWLTVV.

The chain couples TRBV7-9 to TRBJ2-5; 10 bases align to TRBD1. CDR1 is SEHNR, CDR2 FQNEAQ, per germline (reference sequence). The CDR3 spans 13 residues. V shed 11 bases, J shed 5 bases, and the junction held 8 bases outside the gene matches. The CDR3 coding sequence is TGTGCCGGCCTGACAGGGGGCGGCGAGACCCAGTACTTC. Amino acids: CAGLTGGGETQYF. Combining the CDR3 with reference TRBV7-9 and TRBJ2-5 gives the whole variable domain DTGVSQNPRHKITKRGQNVTFRCDPISEHNRLYWYRQTLGQGPEFLTYFQNEAQLEKSRLLSDRFSAERPKGSFSTLEIQRTEQGDSAMYLCAGLTGGGETQYFGPGTRLLVL.

The CDR3 coding sequence is TGTGCCAGCAGTCCAACTTGTAAGGGGAATCAGCCCCAGCATTTT. Translation: CASSPTCKGNQPQHF. The gene calls are TRBV6-7 and TRBJ1-5; D perhaps matches TRBD1 (5 bases). TRBV6-7 is labeled an ORF, and its function is uncertain. CDR3 size: 15 residues. V lost 5 bases to trimming and J lost 4 bases, with 15 bases between them.

V usage is TRBV10-1 and J usage is TRBJ2-2, with TRBD2 matching 7 bases. CDR1 and CDR2 (germline): WNHNN, SYGVQD (reference sequence). Trimming removed 5 bases from V and 4 bases from J; junction bases left unmatched: 4. CDR3 size: 14 residues. Here the CDR3 DNA reads TGCGCCAGCAGTCGGGACTACCGCACCGGGGAGCTGTTTTTT. This encodes CASSRDYRTGELFF.

The gene calls are TRBV7-9 and TRBJ1-6; the match to TRBD1 covers 7 bases. Germline V gene lookup returns CDR1 SEHNR and CDR2 FQNEAQ (reference sequence). The length of the CDR3 is 15 residues. The trim removed 6 bases at V and 6 bases at J, leaving 8 bases unmatched. The CDR3 region is CASRGPTGINSPLHF. For the CDR3, the DNA is TGTGCCAGCAGGGGACCGACAGGGATTAATTCACCCCTCCACTTT.

V gene TRBV6-1 combines with J gene TRBJ1-3; weak D call: TRBD1 (6 bases). The CDR3 is 16 residues long. Germline CDR1 and CDR2: MNHNS and SASEGT. The V and J ends lost 3 bases and 0 bases respectively, with 12 bases between them. The CDR3 sequence is CASSEGQAFSGNTIYF. CDR3 nucleotide sequence: TGTGCCAGCAGTGAGGGACAAGCTTTCTCTGGAAACACCATATATTTT.

The chain links TRBV9 to TRBJ1-1; TRBD1 aligns across 8 bases. CDR1 and CDR2 (germline): SGDLS, YYNGEE. This CDR3 has 14 amino acids. V dropped 0 bases and J dropped 4; count of bases not matched to a gene: 2. The CDR3 sequence is CASSVAGGGTEAFF. The CDR3 nucleotides read TGTGCCAGCAGCGTAGCAGGGGGCGGCACTGAAGCTTTCTTT.

For the CDR3, the DNA is TGCGCCAGCAGTGAAGACCCCAACACTGAAGCTTTCTTT. Translating gives CASSEDPNTEAFF. The chain is built from TRBV10-1 and TRBJ1-1, with D unclear. Germline assignment: CDR1 WNHNN and CDR2 SYGVQD (reference sequence). The CDR3 is 13 amino acids. V was clipped by 3 bases and J by 2 bases, with 7 bases between them.

This clone was recorded once. This rearrangement joins TRBV6-4 to TRBJ2-3; a possible D gene is TRBD2 (5 bases). In germline, CDR1 is MRHNA, CDR2 SNTAGT. Trimming pared 3 bases from V and 1 base from J, leaving 11 bases between. The CDR3 is 15 residues long. CDR3 region: CASSEGSWGTDTQYF. CDR3 in DNA: TGTGCCAGCAGTGAGGGGAGCTGGGGCACAGATACGCAGTATTTT.

This chain connects TRBV9 to TRBJ2-4; D is unresolved. V dropped 0 bases and J dropped 0 bases, with 4 bases sitting between them. Germline V gives CDR1 SGDLS, CDR2 YYNGEE. The CDR3 loop spans 14 amino acids. The CDR3 nucleotides read TGTGCCAGCAGCGTAGGACTAGCCAAAAACATTCAGTACTTC. Its translation is CASSVGLAKNIQYF.

CDR3 in amino acids: CASSGGDSEAFF. CDR3 bases: TGTGCCAGCAGCGGTGGGGACTCTGAAGCTTTCTTT. The V and J genes are TRBV5-6 and TRBJ1-1; the D gene is possibly TRBD1 (5 bases). The CDR3 consists of 12 residues. CDR1 SGHDT and CDR2 YYEEEE come from the germline V gene. V was cut by 4 bases and J by 6 bases, with 10 bases left in between.

The V and J genes are TRBV28 and TRBJ1-2; D might be TRBD1 (6 bases). This CDR3 comprises 16 residues. CDR1 is MDHEN and CDR2 is SYDVKM in the germline V gene. V lost 6 bases, J lost 1 base, and 18 bases lay in between. Here the CDR3 DNA reads TGTGCCAGCAGCCCCCCGGACAGTCCTTTTAACTATGGCTACACCTTC. It translates to CASSPPDSPFNYGYTF.

This chain joins TRBV6-1 and TRBJ2-1; no reliable D call. V was trimmed by 0 bases and J by 0 bases, leaving 9 bases between them. Looked up from germline, CDR1 is MNHNS and CDR2 is SASEGT. The CDR3 sequence is 16 residues long. CDR3 sequence reads: CASSEAPTRSYNEQFF. In DNA, the CDR3 is TGTGCCAGCAGTGAAGCCCCCACACGCTCCTACAATGAGCAGTTCTTC.

The table lists this clone with a count of one. The chain combines TRBV27 with TRBJ2-3; TRBD2 might be the D (5 bases). Looked up from germline, CDR1 is MNHEY and CDR2 is SMNVEV (reference sequence). Deletions cut 7 bases from V and 2 bases from J, with 25 bases between. This CDR3 comprises 18 residues. CDR3 sequence: CASTPFDVGKGATDTQYF. The DNA of the CDR3 is TGTGCCAGCACCCCCTTTGATGTGGGGAAGGGAGCCACAGATACGCAGTATTTT.

This clone was picked up one time. The gene calls are TRBV2 and TRBJ1-1, with D maybe TRBD1 (5 bases). CDR1 and CDR2 (germline): SNHLY, FYNNEI. The CDR3 has 11 residues. With 8 bases removed from V and 1 base from J, the gap between germline ends came to 5 bases. CDR3 residues: CASQGNTEAFF. The CDR3 nucleotides read TGTGCCAGCCAGGGGAACACTGAAGCTTTCTTT.

The V and J genes are TRBV9 and TRBJ2-3; the D is unclear. Germline CDR1 is SGDLS and CDR2 is YYNGEE. Trimming took 3 bases from V and 0 from J, leaving 11 bases between them. There are 15 residues in the CDR3. The CDR3 loop is CASSDTAYSTDTQYF. The CDR3 coding sequence is TGTGCCAGCAGCGATACAGCCTATAGCACAGATACGCAGTATTTT.

The genes are TRBV12-5 and TRBJ2-2; TRBD1 might be the D (6 bases). The CDR3 is made up of 15 amino acids. Germline V lookup: CDR1 LGHNT, CDR2 FRNRAP. The V gene lost 3 bases and the J gene lost 5 bases, with 13 bases spanning the gap. The DNA for the CDR3 is TGTGCTAGTGGTTTCGTTAACACAGGGACCGGGGAGCTGTTTTTT. Translating it yields CASGFVNTGTGELFF.

The gene calls are TRBV27 and TRBJ2-1, with TRBD2 identical over 13 bases. With 0 bases clipped from V and 4 bases from J, the junction kept 0 bases outside the gene matches. CDR3 length: 16 amino acids. Germline V lookup: CDR1 MNHEY, CDR2 SMNVEV (reference sequence). In DNA, the CDR3 is TGTGCCAGCAGTTTATCGACTAGCGGGAGGTACAATGAGCAGTTCTTC. It is translated as CASSLSTSGRYNEQFF.

V and J are TRBV9 and TRBJ2-5; possible D gene TRBD2, 5 bases. The germline V gene has CDR1 SGDLS and CDR2 YYNGEE. The CDR3 is 15 residues long. Trimming removed 3 bases from V and 5 bases from J, with 17 bases in between. As DNA, the CDR3 is TGTGCCAGCAGCGCCGGGGAGAGGGCTGGGGAGACCCAGTACTTC. This translates into CASSAGERAGETQYF. The variable domain in full, with the rest retrieved from reference TRBV9 and TRBJ2-5, is DSGVTQTPKHLITATGQRVTLRCSPRSGDLSVYWYQQSLDQGLQFLIQYYNGEERAKGNILERFSAQQFPDLHSELNLSSLELGDSALYFCASSAGERAGETQYFGPGTRLLVL.